The 26 T cell receptor beta chains listed next were all sequenced from one sample in a study of T cell repertoires in cytomegalovirus infection. TCRdb recomputed calls from the reads with MiXCR, one row per CDR3 protein. The sample has over 85,000 distinct CDR3 sequences, 16% seen once. The sample taken for sequencing was PBMCs. All receptors derive from a human donor in good health (CMV status not recorded). Some clones in this sample may be carry-over from other donors' samples.

This clonotype was detected a few times. The chain's CDR3 is CSVAEALNTGELFF. The CDR3 region has the DNA TGCAGCGTAGCCGAGGCACTGAACACCGGGGAGCTGTTTTTT. V is TRBV29-1 and J is TRBJ2-2; D gene ambiguous. This CDR3 is 14 amino acids long. V lost 6 bases to trimming and J lost 1 base, with 12 bases between them. Germline lookup yields CDR1 SQVTM and CDR2 ANQGSEA.

This clonotype was seen a few times. The rearrangement links TRBV7-3 to TRBJ1-6; no clear D gene. The CDR3 extends over 14 amino acids. Germline V lookup: CDR1 SGHTA, CDR2 FQGTGA. Trimming removed 10 bases at V and 7 bases at J, with 17 bases between. CDR3 sequence reads: CAIIRRPGNSPLHF. CDR3 bases: TGTGCCATCATAAGGAGGCCTGGGAATTCACCCCTCCACTTT. Drawing the rest from reference TRBV7-3 and TRBJ1-6, the complete variable domain is GAGVSQTPSNKVTEKGKYVELRCDPISGHTALYWYRQSLGQGPEFLIYFQGTGAADDSGLPNDRFFAVRPEGSVSTLKIQRTERGDSAVYLCAIIRRPGNSPLHFGNGTRLTVT.

The rearrangement uses TRBV29-1 and TRBJ1-1, with 7 bases identical to TRBD1. The junction had 10 bases not matched to a gene; V was cut back by 3 bases and J by 0 bases. There are 16 residues in the CDR3. CDR1 is SQVTM and CDR2 is ANQGSEA in the germline V gene. The DNA for the CDR3 is TGCAGCGTTGATACAGGGGTCCAACTTCTGAACACTGAAGCTTTCTTT. Encoded protein: CSVDTGVQLLNTEAFF.

The chain couples TRBV7-9 to TRBJ2-7; D gene ambiguous. Germline lookup yields CDR1 SEHNR and CDR2 FQNEAQ (reference sequence). Between the trimmed V and J ends, which lost 0 bases and 6 bases, there was a span of 12 bases. The CDR3 consists of 14 residues. The CDR3 spells CASSLARSGPEQYF. CDR3 sequence (DNA): TGTGCCAGCAGCTTAGCGCGGTCAGGTCCCGAGCAGTACTTC.

This clonotype was recorded at least ten times. The V gene is TRBV7-2, the J gene TRBJ2-5; no firm D call. CDR3 length equals 13 residues. V was cut by 5 bases and J by 5 bases, with 12 bases left in between. The V gene's germline CDR1 is SGHTA and CDR2 FQGNSA. This chain's CDR3 is CASSGGVGETQYF. CDR3 bases: TGTGCCAGCAGCGGTGGAGTGGGGGAGACCCAGTACTTC.

About this clonotype itself: At one boundary the junction diverges from the germline segment, which might be a read error. The chain combines TRBV12-3 or TRBV12-4 with TRBJ1-5; 9 nucleotides align to TRBD1. The CDR3 sequence is 14 residues long. Here the CDR3 reads CASCFGQGNQPQHF. The DNA for the CDR3 is TGTGCCAGCTGTTTCGGACAGGGGAATCAGCCCCAGCATTTT.

This clonotype was observed at least ten times. The V and J genes are TRBV2 and TRBJ2-1; tentative D call: TRBD1 (5 bases). Trimming cost V 7 bases and J 10 bases, with 23 bases left between them. CDR3 length equals 15 residues. Germline V lookup: CDR1 SNHLY, CDR2 FYNNEI. The CDR3 DNA reads as TGTGCCAGCAAAAGAGGACAAAGTGGGGATCGAGAGCAGTTCTTC. The encoded protein is CASKRGQSGDREQFF. The full variable domain, in which reference TRBV2 and TRBJ2-1 provide the parts outside the CDR3, is EPEVTQTPSHQVTQMGQEVILRCVPISNHLYFYWYRQILGQKVEFLVSFYNNEISEKSEIFDDQFSVERPDGSNFTLKIRSTKLEDSAMYFCASKRGQSGDREQFFGPGTRLTVL.

CDR3 region: CASSRPSGGREQYF. CDR3 DNA sequence: TGTGCCAGCAGCCGGCCTAGCGGGGGACGCGAGCAGTACTTC. V usage is TRBV28 and J usage is TRBJ2-7; 10 bases match TRBD2. Losses at the gene ends were 6 bases for V and 6 bases for J; bases not matched to a gene: 8. The CDR3 is made up of 14 amino acids. In germline, CDR1 is MDHEN, CDR2 SYDVKM.

The chain couples TRBV11-3 to TRBJ2-5, with D possibly being TRBD1 (5 bases). From germline, CDR1 is SGHNT and CDR2 YENEEA. The CDR3 is 13 amino acids. V shed 2 bases and J shed 5 bases, with 9 bases lying between them. CDR3 nucleotides: TGTGCCAGCAGCTTATCAGGGTCGGAGACCCAGTACTTC. As protein: CASSLSGSETQYF.

This clonotype was recorded at least ten times. The genes are TRBV7-9 and TRBJ1-1, with 10 bases that match TRBD1. Germline CDR1 SEHNR, CDR2 FQNEAQ (reference sequence). CDR3 size: 14 residues. J was trimmed by 4 bases and V by 5 bases; bases with no gene match: 4. DNA for the CDR3: TGTGCCAGCAGCACGGACAGGGGGACCACTGAAGCTTTCTTT. It translates to CASSTDRGTTEAFF.

V gene TRBV7-2 combines with J gene TRBJ2-1; D might be TRBD1 or TRBD2, each matching 5 bases. Per germline, CDR1 SGHTA and CDR2 FQGNSA. CDR3 length: 15 amino acids. The V and J ends lost 0 bases and 4 bases respectively, with 10 bases between them. The CDR3 protein is CASSLASWGYNEQFF. The CDR3 DNA is TGTGCCAGCAGCTTAGCTTCTTGGGGGTACAATGAGCAGTTCTTC.

This clonotype turned up a few times. The rearrangement uses TRBV19 and TRBJ1-5; no clear D. Germline loops: CDR1 LNHDA, CDR2 SQIVND (reference sequence). This CDR3 comprises 15 residues. V shed 5 bases and J shed 4 bases, with 15 bases lying between them. The CDR3, as DNA: TGTGCCAGTAGTCCCTTTACCGGGCAGAATCAGCCCCAGCATTTT. It encodes CASSPFTGQNQPQHF.

This clonotype was seen ten or more times. For the CDR3, the DNA is TGTGCCAGCAGCTTCGGACAGGGATACAATCAGCCCCAGCATTTT. Protein sequence: CASSFGQGYNQPQHF. The V call is TRBV7-2, the J call TRBJ1-5; 8 bases are a match to TRBD1. CDR1 is SGHTA, CDR2 FQGNSA, per germline. CDR3 size: 15 residues. Trimming took 3 bases from V and 3 from J; bases not matched to a gene: 4.

Comments on this clonotype: A read error may explain this, as a much larger clone is one base away. V usage is TRBV28 and J usage is TRBJ1-1; 10 bases line up with TRBD1. Germline CDR1 MDHEN, CDR2 SYDVKM. The length of the CDR3 is 15 residues. The CDR3 region is CDSGTGVFLNTEAFF. CDR3 DNA: TGTGACAGTGGGACAGGGGTTTTCCTGAACACTGAAGCTTTCTTT.

The chain has TRBV19 and TRBJ1-5; D gene ambiguous. V was trimmed by 7 bases and J by 1 base, leaving 11 bases between them. Germline-derived CDR1 and CDR2 are LNHDA and SQIVND (reference sequence). CDR3 length equals 14 residues. The DNA of the CDR3 is TGTGCCAGTACCCCGGGAAAAAGCAATCAGCCCCAGCATTTT. Translated: CASTPGKSNQPQHF.

This clonotype has more than one count but fewer than ten. The gene calls are TRBV11-3 and TRBJ2-5; D may match TRBD1 or TRBD2 (5 bases each). V lost 5 bases, J lost 4 bases, and 17 bases lay in between. CDR3 length equals 15 residues. Germline CDR1 and CDR2: SGHNT and YENEEA. CDR3 sequence: CASSRGGGRRETQYF. CDR3 nucleotides: TGTGCCAGCAGCCGCGGTGGGGGTCGGAGAGAGACCCAGTACTTC.

This clonotype was picked up a small number of times. This rearrangement joins TRBV12-3 or TRBV12-4 to TRBJ1-1, with TRBD1 as a possible D gene (6 bases). CDR3 length: 13 amino acids. Trimming removed 11 bases from V and 4 bases from J, with 17 bases in between. The CDR3 sequence is CAATIRGFTEAFF. CDR3 nucleotide sequence: TGTGCCGCTACGATTAGGGGGTTCACTGAAGCTTTCTTT.

The chain carries TRBV2 and TRBJ2-7; D is perhaps TRBD1 (5 bases). Trimming cost V 4 bases and J 1 base, with 11 bases left between them. The CDR3 length is 14 residues. Germline CDR1 and CDR2: SNHLY and FYNNEI. The CDR3 DNA reads TGTGCCAGCAGTGTAGAACAGGAGTCCTACGAGCAGTACTTC. Protein product: CASSVEQESYEQYF. Supplemented by reference TRBV2 and TRBJ2-7, the full variable domain reads EPEVTQTPSHQVTQMGQEVILRCVPISNHLYFYWYRQILGQKVEFLVSFYNNEISEKSEIFDDQFSVERPDGSNFTLKIRSTKLEDSAMYFCASSVEQESYEQYFGPGTRLTVT.

This clonotype was seen many times. This rearrangement joins TRBV7-6 to TRBJ2-7; 12 bases map to TRBD1. Germline assignment: CDR1 SGHVS and CDR2 FNYEAQ. The V gene end was trimmed by 4 bases and the J gene end by 5 bases; junction bases not matched to a gene: 3. The CDR3 totals 14 residues. CDR3 amino acids: CASSSGQGANEQYF. CDR3 nucleotides: TGTGCCAGCAGCTCGGGACAGGGGGCCAACGAGCAGTACTTC.

In its sample, this clonotype was seen a few times. This rearrangement joins TRBV11-2 to TRBJ1-5; 7 bases match TRBD1. The CDR3 is made up of 13 amino acids. V lost 8 bases, J lost 6 bases, and 7 bases stayed unmatched. The germline gives CDR1 SGHAT, CDR2 FQNNGV. CDR3 sequence reads: CASARGPRQPQHF. DNA for the CDR3: TGTGCCAGCGCAAGGGGGCCCCGTCAGCCCCAGCATTTT.

Comment on this clonotype: A read error may account for a junction end that differs from germline. This chain connects TRBV11-3 to TRBJ2-7; 8 positions match TRBD1. CDR1 is SGHNT and CDR2 is YENEEA in the germline V gene. This CDR3 region has 13 residues. CDR3 in amino acids: CASSRQGSYELYF. In DNA form, the CDR3 reads TGTGCCAGCTCCAGACAGGGGTCCTACGAGCTGTACTTC.

In this sample, this clonotype turned up many times. The rearrangement joins TRBV7-2 to TRBJ2-5; the D gene is possibly TRBD1 (5 bases). The V gene's germline CDR1 is SGHTA and CDR2 FQGNSA. Trimming took 5 bases from V and 1 from J, leaving 11 bases between them. This CDR3 has 14 amino acids. The CDR3 region is CASSPQGPQETQYF. The CDR3 DNA follows: TGTGCCAGCAGCCCCCAGGGTCCCCAAGAGACCCAGTACTTC.

This clonotype was counted only a few times. The chain combines TRBV9 with TRBJ2-3; D is possibly TRBD2 (5 bases). CDR1 SGDLS and CDR2 YYNGEE come from the germline V gene. This CDR3 has 16 residues. V shed 1 base and J shed 4 bases, with 16 bases lying between them. This CDR3 reads CASSVTDYPGADTQYF. The CDR3, as DNA: TGTGCCAGCAGCGTAACAGACTACCCCGGGGCAGATACGCAGTATTTT. The variable domain in full, with the rest retrieved from reference TRBV9 and TRBJ2-3, is DSGVTQTPKHLITATGQRVTLRCSPRSGDLSVYWYQQSLDQGLQFLIQYYNGEERAKGNILERFSAQQFPDLHSELNLSSLELGDSALYFCASSVTDYPGADTQYFGPGTRLTVL.

This clonotype has only a few counts. The J gene is TRBJ2-7, the V gene TRBV7-3; D is tentatively TRBD1 or TRBD2 (5 bases each). The CDR3 spans 16 residues. Germline assignment: CDR1 SGHTA and CDR2 FQGTGA. With 0 bases removed from V and 4 bases from J, the gap between germline ends came to 16 bases. The CDR3 spells CASSLTWGYWRYEQYF. CDR3 DNA sequence: TGTGCCAGCAGCTTAACGTGGGGGTACTGGAGGTACGAGCAGTACTTC.

There are a few counts of this clonotype. The rearrangement links TRBV11-2 to TRBJ1-6; tentatively, D is TRBD1 (6 bases). CDR1 is SGHAT and CDR2 is FQNNGV in the germline V gene. The CDR3 contains 17 residues. V dropped 1 base and J dropped 0 bases, with 10 bases sitting between them. This chain's CDR3 is CASSLGGQSSYNSPLHF. Written as DNA, the CDR3 is TGTGCCAGCAGCTTAGGCGGACAGAGCTCCTATAATTCACCCCTCCACTTT.

This clonotype was seen repeatedly, ten times or more. The chain employs TRBV7-2 and TRBJ2-2; 13 bases agree with TRBD2. V shed 3 bases, J shed 7 bases, and the junction held 5 bases outside the gene matches. CDR1 is SGHTA, CDR2 FQGNSA, per germline. CDR3 length: 16 amino acids. The CDR3 reads CASSFPTSGGNGELFF. CDR3 DNA sequence: TGTGCCAGCAGCTTCCCGACTAGCGGGGGGAACGGGGAGCTGTTTTTT.